This TCR beta chain comes out of a study of human T cells and chemical hapten exposure. Time point in this sample: pre-sensitization, week 0. Regarding treatment: therapeutic diphenylcyclopropenone sensitization with weekly scalp DPC. This clonotype has more than one count but fewer than ten. Trimming took 6 bases from V and 0 from J, leaving 9 bases between them. Germline V gives CDR1 SQVTM, CDR2 ANQGSEA. The CDR3 has 13 amino acids. In TCRdb, the RACE reads were re-called with MiXCR into one record per CDR3 protein. This sample yields some 200,000 distinct CDR3 sequences, of which approximately 29% are seen a single time; less than 3.5% belongs to the top ten.

V usage is TRBV29-1 and J usage is TRBJ1-5, with no clear D. The TCR originated in a woman aged 25 to 39 with alopecia areata. Some clones in this sample may be carry-over from other donors' samples. Specimen: whole blood, collected in connection with sensitization to the hapten diphenylcyclopropenone (DPC). DNA of the CDR3: TGCAGCGTCAGCCAGGCTAGCAATCAGCCCCAGCATTTT. It specifies CSVSQASNQPQHF.